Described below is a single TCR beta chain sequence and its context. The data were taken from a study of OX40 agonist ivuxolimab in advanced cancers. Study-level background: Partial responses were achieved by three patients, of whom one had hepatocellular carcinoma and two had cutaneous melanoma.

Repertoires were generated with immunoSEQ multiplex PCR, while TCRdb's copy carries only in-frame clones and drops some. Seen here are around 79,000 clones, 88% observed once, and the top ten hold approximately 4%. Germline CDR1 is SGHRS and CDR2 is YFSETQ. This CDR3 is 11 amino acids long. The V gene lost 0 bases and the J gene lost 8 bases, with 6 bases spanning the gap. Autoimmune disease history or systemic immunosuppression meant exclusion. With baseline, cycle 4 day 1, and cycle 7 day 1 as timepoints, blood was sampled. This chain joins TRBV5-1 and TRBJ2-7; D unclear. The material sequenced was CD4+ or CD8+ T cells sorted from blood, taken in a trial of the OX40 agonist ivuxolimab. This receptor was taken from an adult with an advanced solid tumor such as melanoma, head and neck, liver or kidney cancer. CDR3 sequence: CASSLAEKQYF. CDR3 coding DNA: TGCGCCAGCAGCTTGGCTGAAAAGCAGTACTTC.